Listed here is a single T cell receptor beta chain. Its antigen is not identified. The entry originates in a study of ipilimumab plus nivolumab after autologous stem cell transplantation. Across the whole study: Typical patient got 5 ipilimumab doses and seven to nine nivolumab doses (median). Both relapsed and primary refractory DLBCL were included.

Starting 14 to 28 days after autologous transplant, ipilimumab 1 mg/kg was given. Assay: immunoSEQ multiplex PCR; the TCRdb copy retains only in-frame clones and omits some. The sample consists of 20,000 to 25,000 clones, around 83% of them appearing once. General study findings and limits: TCR repertoire, Treg phenotype and gut microbiota reportedly support more study of this approach.

Germline CDR1 and CDR2: KGHSH and LQKENI. J lost 6 bases, V lost 1 base, and 8 bases had no gene match. The CDR3 runs to 15 residues. This sequence originates from a male donor with diffuse large B-cell lymphoma. The sequencing here drew on PBMCs, taken in a trial of ipilimumab plus nivolumab as post-transplant consolidation. V gene TRBV18 combines with J gene TRBJ1-2; 7 nucleotides align to TRBD1. CDR3 bases: TGTGCCAGCTCACCACAACCGGGACAGCGGGATGGCTACACCTTC. It is translated as CASSPQPGQRDGYTF. The full variable domain, in which reference TRBV18 and TRBJ1-2 provide the parts outside the CDR3, is NAGVMQNPRHLVRRRGQEARLRCSPMKGHSHVYWYRQLPEEGLKFMVYLQKENIIDESGMPKERFSAEFPKEGPSILRIQQVVRGDSAAYFCASSPQPGQRDGYTFGSGTRLTVV.